Listed below are T cell receptor beta chains from one sample, sequenced in a study of T cell repertoires in aging, cancer and after chemotherapy. TCRdb called the multiplex PCR reads again in MiXCR, with one record for every CDR3 protein. The sample has under 7,500 distinct CDR3 sequences; 21% are singletons. The sample taken for sequencing was blood. The receptors derive from a human donor with a blood cancer. Both conserved end residues are trimmed from each CDR3. Not every row has a clone size; where given, it reads once, few, many or a size class.

ASRPGRYYGYT	TRBV28	few	TRBJ1-2
ASSPRGQGIQPQH	TRBV27	few	TRBJ1-5
ASNPRNTEAF	TRBV5-4	.	TRBJ1-1
ASTAHHPETQY	TRBV5-1	.	TRBJ2-5
ASSQGYEQY	TRBV12-3/TRBV12-4	medium-sized	TRBJ2-7
ATSETGRYRGELF	TRBV24-1	.	TRBJ2-2
ASSYSIGTDTQY	TRBV6-5	large	TRBJ2-3
ASSALGLAGAKETQY	TRBV13	medium-sized	TRBJ2-5
ASSLALAGGTDTQY	TRBV11-2	.	TRBJ2-3
ASSLGSYNEQF	TRBV5-6	medium-sized	TRBJ2-1
SVERGQGAYNEQF	TRBV29-1	.	TRBJ2-1
ASSPGPDGTDTQY	TRBV28	.	TRBJ2-3
ASSPHPTDTQY	TRBV9	.	TRBJ2-3
ASVWSASNQPQH	TRBV28	.	TRBJ1-5
ASGTGTYEQY	TRBV28	few	TRBJ2-7
ASSEYSRMGYGYT	TRBV25-1	few	TRBJ1-2
ASSYELAGTYEQY	TRBV6-2/TRBV6-3	medium-sized	TRBJ2-7
ASSQELGPYEQY	TRBV5-6	.	TRBJ2-7
ASSPRPGEALGETQY	TRBV5-4	medium-sized	TRBJ2-5
ASSLGGTGGRLQETQY	TRBV7-2	.	TRBJ2-5
SVERGVNTEAF	TRBV29-1	medium-sized	TRBJ1-1
ASRKRLAGGVDTQY	TRBV28	.	TRBJ2-3
ATSRGQPGANVLT	TRBV15	medium-sized	TRBJ2-6
ASSPQGNTEAF	TRBV18	.	TRBJ1-1
ASSLRSGASRVDEQF	TRBV7-9	few	TRBJ2-1
ATSGGYETGELF	TRBV24-1	medium-sized	TRBJ2-2
ASGDGGRGVRHEQY	TRBV6-5	medium-sized	TRBJ2-7
ASSRESSYNEQF	TRBV6-4	medium-sized	TRBJ2-1
ASSLLAFYNEQF	TRBV27	medium-sized	TRBJ2-1